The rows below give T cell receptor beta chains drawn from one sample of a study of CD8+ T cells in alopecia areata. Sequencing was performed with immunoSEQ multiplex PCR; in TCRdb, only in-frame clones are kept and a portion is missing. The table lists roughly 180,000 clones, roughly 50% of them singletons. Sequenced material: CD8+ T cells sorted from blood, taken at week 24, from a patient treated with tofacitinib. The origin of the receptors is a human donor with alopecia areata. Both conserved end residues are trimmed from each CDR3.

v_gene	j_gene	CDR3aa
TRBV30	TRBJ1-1	ACGDQNTEAF
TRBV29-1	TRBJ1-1	SVGRGTEAF
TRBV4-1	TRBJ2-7	ASSLELGHSYEQY
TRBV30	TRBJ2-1	AWSESGGYNEQF
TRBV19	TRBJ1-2	ASSMRDRGEGYT
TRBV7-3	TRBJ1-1	ASSLRVGEEAF
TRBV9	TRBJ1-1	ASSVGRGYEAF
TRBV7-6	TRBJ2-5	ASSLEWGFQETQY
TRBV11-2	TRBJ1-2	ASSATGSDYGYT
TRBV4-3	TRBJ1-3	ASSQSSGNTIY
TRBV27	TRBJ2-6	ASLAGSGANVLT
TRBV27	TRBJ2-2	ASSSRQGPTGELF
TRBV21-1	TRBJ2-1	ASSKTPAGKYYEQF
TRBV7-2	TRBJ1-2	ASSLDAGLNYGYT
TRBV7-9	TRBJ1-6	ASSRTGFNSPLH
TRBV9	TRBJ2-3	ASSGGMTGVLTDTQY
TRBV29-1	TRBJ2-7	SVEGGAGGPTGEQY
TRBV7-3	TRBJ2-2	ASSPPGWDRGTGELF
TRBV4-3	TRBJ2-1	ASSQDYDVEGTYNEQF
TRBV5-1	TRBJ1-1	ASSLRRNTEAF
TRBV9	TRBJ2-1	ASSAEGISYNEQF
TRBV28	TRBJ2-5	ASSLQGKQETQY
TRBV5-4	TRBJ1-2	ASSPDRGGGLYGYT
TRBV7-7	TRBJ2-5	ASSLAGSGLETQY
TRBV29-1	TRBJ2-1	SVEGWTGDGEQF